The 3 T cell receptor beta chains presented below share a single source sample, sequenced in a study of blood T cell repertoires in COVID-19. Sequencing was performed with immunoSEQ multiplex PCR; in TCRdb, only in-frame clones are kept and a portion is missing. The sample includes about 120,000 clones, around 78% of them seen just once. The sample consisted of peripheral blood. Every receptor here comes from a man between 65 and 80 years old with acute or convalescent COVID-19.

The rearrangement links TRBV3-1 (or the pseudogene TRBV3-2) to TRBJ2-5; D remains unclear. V lost 3 bases, J lost 5 bases, and 4 bases lay in between. The CDR3 has 11 amino acids. Germline CDR1 is LGHDT and CDR2 is YNNKEL (reference sequence). CDR3 protein: CASSHGETQYF. The CDR3 coding sequence is TGTGCCAGCAGCCACGGGGAGACCCAGTACTTC.

This chain joins TRBV29-1 and TRBJ2-5; 10 bases agree with TRBD2. Germline V gene lookup returns CDR1 SQVTM and CDR2 ANQGSEA. The CDR3 contains 13 residues. Trimming at V came to 4 bases and at J to 5 bases, leaving 4 bases not matched to a gene. CDR3 bases: TGCAGCGTTGGGCTAGCGGGGGCTGAGACCCAGTACTTC. Protein sequence: CSVGLAGAETQYF.

The chain recombines TRBV29-1 with TRBJ2-3; TRBD2 matches at 13 bases. V lost 7 bases to trimming and J lost 2 bases; unmatched junction nucleotides: 3. The V gene's germline CDR1 is SQVTM and CDR2 ANQGSEA. The CDR3 is 14 amino acids. CDR3 DNA sequence: TGCAGCGCCGGGACTAGCGGGAACACAGATACGCAGTATTTT. This encodes CSAGTSGNTDTQYF.